The next 2 T cell receptor beta chains were all read from a single sample in a study of B cell selection in AIRE deficiency. This table comes from immunoSEQ multiplex PCR, and its TCRdb copy is limited to in-frame clones, with some not included. The sample shows 15,000 to 20,000 clones, about 92% of them seen only once. The regulatory T cell sort gate was CD4+CD25hiCD127low/negative. Sequencing used CD4+CD25+ Tregs sorted from PBMCs. These receptors all stem from a human donor in good health.

The chain recombines TRBV21-1 with TRBJ2-7. TRBV21-1 counts as a pseudogene. This CDR3 region has 14 residues. DNA of the CDR3: TGTGCCAGCAGCCGCTGCACGCCCCCCTACGAGCAGTACTTC. Protein: CASSRCTPPYEQYF.

The gene calls are TRBV7-2 and TRBJ2-7; D unclear. V was trimmed by 1 base and J by 3 bases, leaving 10 bases between them. Looked up from germline, CDR1 is SGHTA and CDR2 is FQGNSA. This CDR3 has 14 residues. CDR3 sequence: CASSLGQFLYEQYF. The DNA for the CDR3 is TGTGCCAGCAGCTTAGGGCAGTTCCTCTACGAGCAGTACTTC. Full variable domain (rest looked up from reference TRBV7-2 and TRBJ2-7): GAGVSQSPSNKVTEKGKDVELRCDPISGHTALYWYRQSLGQGLEFLIYFQGNSAPDKSGLPSDRFSAERTGGSVSTLTIQRTQQEDSAVYLCASSLGQFLYEQYFGPGTRLTVT.